The clone carrying this TCR beta chain is a singleton in its sample. Here immunoSEQ multiplex PCR was the method, and the copy in TCRdb shows in-frame clones only, minus some. The data hold 200,000 to 250,000 clones, with around nine tenths observed a single time. These data come from a study of blood T cell repertoires in COVID-19. This TCR was recovered from a man aged 60 to 69 who had recovered from COVID-19. Sample: peripheral blood.

CDR3: CASSANRGLGQPQHF. The CDR3 DNA sequence: TGTGCCAGCTCAGCCAACAGGGGGCTGGGTCAGCCCCAGCATTTT. This chain uses TRBV18 with TRBJ1-5; TRBD1 aligns across 9 bases. J gave up 6 bases and V 5 bases, and 8 bases lay outside the gene matches. Germline CDR1 KGHSH, CDR2 LQKENI. This CDR3 has 15 amino acids.